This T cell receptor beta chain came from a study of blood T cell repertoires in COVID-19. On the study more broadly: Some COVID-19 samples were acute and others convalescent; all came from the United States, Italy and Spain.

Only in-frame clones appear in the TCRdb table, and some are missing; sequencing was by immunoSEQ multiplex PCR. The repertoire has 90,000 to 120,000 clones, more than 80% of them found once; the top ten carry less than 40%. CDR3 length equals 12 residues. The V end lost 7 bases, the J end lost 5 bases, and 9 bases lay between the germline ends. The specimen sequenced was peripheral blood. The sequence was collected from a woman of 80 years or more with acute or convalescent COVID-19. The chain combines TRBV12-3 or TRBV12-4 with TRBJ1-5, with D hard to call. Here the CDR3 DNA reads TGTGCCAGCACCGTCCAGTATCAGCCCCAGCATTTT. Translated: CASTVQYQPQHF.